This is a list of T cell receptor beta chains from one sample in a study of T cells in Graves' hyperthyroidism and ophthalmopathy. TCRdb reanalysed the multiplex PCR reads using MiXCR and keeps one entry per CDR3 protein. The sample contains 500,000 or so distinct CDR3 sequences, approximately 17% of which appear only once. The sequencing input was blood. These receptors were obtained from a woman aged 18-29 years with Graves' ophthalmopathy. Both conserved end residues are part of each CDR3. Fields, in order: CDR3 DNA, CDR3 protein, clone size, J gene, V gene, D gene. A D gene is named only where the DNA matches it firmly. For some rows the clone size is stated as once, few or many, or as a class when expanded; others skip it.

DNA: TGTGCCAGCAGAACCTGGAGAGCGACAGGGGGCGCAAGTTCGGACACTGAAGCTTTCTTT; CDR3: CASRTWRATGGASSDTEAFF; size: many; J: TRBJ1-1; V: TRBV28; D: TRBD1
DNA: TGTGCCAGCAGCGTAGGTTCGCGACAAGAGACCCAGTACTTC; CDR3: CASSVGSRQETQYF; size: -; J: TRBJ2-5; V: TRBV9; D: -
DNA: TGTGCCAGCAGTTCAGTGCAGGTTGAGACCCAGTACTTC; CDR3: CASSSVQVETQYF; size: many; J: TRBJ2-5; V: TRBV6-1; D: -
DNA: TGTGCCAGCAGCTTAGAGACAGAAGGGTCGGAAAAACTGTTTTTT; CDR3: CASSLETEGSEKLFF; size: many; J: TRBJ1-4; V: TRBV7-9; D: -
DNA: TGTGCCAGCAGTCGAGGACTTTGGCAGTACTTC; CDR3: CASSRGLWQYF; size: few; J: TRBJ2-7; V: TRBV6-8; D: -
DNA: TGTGCCAGCAGCTTAATCGCGGCGGATGACAGGGGTCTCGGTGCGCAGTATTTT; CDR3: CASSLIAADDRGLGAQYF; size: -; J: TRBJ2-3; V: TRBV7-6; D: TRBD1
DNA: TGTGCCAGCTCACCTGGGACTAGCGGGAGGGCCGCCAGTGAGCAGTTCTTC; CDR3: CASSPGTSGRAASEQFF; size: many; J: TRBJ2-1; V: TRBV18; D: TRBD2
DNA: TGTGCCAGCAGCTTAACTTTGACCTCTGGAAACACCATATATTTT; CDR3: CASSLTLTSGNTIYF; size: few; J: TRBJ1-3; V: TRBV7-9; D: -
DNA: TGTGCCAGCAGTGCCGGACAGGGGGGTTCACCCCTCCACTTT; CDR3: CASSAGQGGSPLHF; size: few; J: TRBJ1-6; V: TRBV27; D: TRBD1
DNA: TGTGCCAGCAGCCCCGCCGGTGGTACTACCTACGAGCAGTACTTC; CDR3: CASSPAGGTTYEQYF; size: -; J: TRBJ2-7; V: TRBV9; D: -